These 25 T cell receptor beta chains were sequenced from one sample in a study of blood T cell repertoires in COVID-19. Assay: immunoSEQ multiplex PCR; the TCRdb copy retains only in-frame clones and omits some. The table lists just under 250,000 clones, around 89% of them singletons. Source material: PBMCs or T cells enriched from blood (not recorded which). All receptors derive from a woman in her 30s who had recovered from COVID-19.

The chain uses TRBV2 and TRBJ2-5; D ambiguous. CDR1 and CDR2 from the germline V gene are SNHLY and FYNNEI. V was trimmed by 1 base and J by 2 bases, leaving 8 bases between them. CDR3 length: 14 residues. As DNA, the CDR3 is TGTGCCAGCAGTGAAGATGCCGGGCAAGAGACCCAGTACTTC. Translation: CASSEDAGQETQYF.

The chain's CDR3 is CASTKGYEQYF. DNA of the CDR3: TGTGCCAGCACCAAGGGGTACGAGCAGTACTTC. The gene calls are TRBV27 and TRBJ2-7; a possible D gene is TRBD1 (5 bases). The CDR3 has 11 residues. V was trimmed by 7 bases and J by 4 bases, leaving 8 bases between them. Per the germline V gene, CDR1 is MNHEY and CDR2 is SMNVEV (reference sequence).

Details on this clone: Within the sample, other DNA sequences also encode this same CDR3. The rearrangement uses TRBV29-1 and TRBJ1-1; 8 positions match TRBD1. The junction had 3 bases not matched to a gene; V was cut back by 6 bases and J by 0 bases. Germline V gene lookup returns CDR1 SQVTM and CDR2 ANQGSEA. The CDR3 extends over 13 amino acids. The CDR3 is CSVRTGMNTEAFF. In DNA form, the CDR3 reads TGCAGCGTCCGGACAGGGATGAACACTGAAGCTTTCTTT.

The chain links TRBV6-5 to TRBJ1-5; 8 bases line up with TRBD1. The J segment lost 6 bases and the V segment lost 6 bases, leaving 10 bases of the junction unmatched. CDR1 MNHEY and CDR2 SVGAGI come from the germline V gene. The CDR3 sequence is 15 residues long. DNA for the CDR3: TGTGCCAGCAGGCCTTCAGGGGGCTTGGGTCAGCCCCAGCATTTT. It translates to CASRPSGGLGQPQHF.

The chain employs TRBV15 and TRBJ1-2; D is perhaps TRBD1 (6 bases). The CDR3 has 16 residues. CDR1 and CDR2 (germline): LNHNV, YYDKDF (reference sequence). V lost 4 bases and J 0 bases, leaving 15 bases between the germline ends. CDR3 residues: CATSIAGTPPNYGYTF. CDR3 sequence (DNA): TGTGCCACCAGCATCGCCGGGACACCTCCTAACTATGGCTACACCTTC.

The V gene is TRBV28, the J gene TRBJ1-1; no definite D call. Per germline, CDR1 MDHEN and CDR2 SYDVKM. The length of the CDR3 is 11 residues. V lost 8 bases and J lost 5, with 9 bases in between. CDR3 DNA sequence: TGTGCCAGCTGTGGGCCTACTGAAGCTTTCTTT. This gives the protein CASCGPTEAFF.

V usage is TRBV11-1 and J usage is TRBJ1-1; 9 bases fit TRBD1. Germline-derived CDR1 and CDR2 are SGHAT and FQDESV (reference sequence). The CDR3 totals 16 residues. J was trimmed by 4 bases and V by 0 bases; bases with no gene match: 6. The CDR3 DNA sequence: TGTGCCAGCAGCTTAGCAGCGCTGACAGGGGGCACTGAAGCTTTCTTT. Translation: CASSLAALTGGTEAFF.

The chain combines TRBV28 with TRBJ1-1, with unresolved D. CDR1 is MDHEN, CDR2 SYDVKM, per germline. The CDR3 has 14 residues. Trimming pared 2 bases from V and 2 bases from J, leaving 9 bases between. CDR3 region: CASSLGGYNTEAFF. The CDR3 DNA is TGTGCCAGCAGTTTAGGAGGGTATAACACTGAAGCTTTCTTT.

V and J are TRBV5-4 and TRBJ1-1; 7 bases are a match to TRBD1. This CDR3 has 14 amino acids. V shed 2 bases and J 6 bases; nucleotides not matched to a gene: 7. Germline lookup yields CDR1 SGHNT and CDR2 YYREEE (reference sequence). The CDR3 nucleotides are TGTGCCAGCAGCTTACGGACAGGCGACGCTGAAGCTTTCTTT. This sequence encodes CASSLRTGDAEAFF.

The count of this clone is one. The gene calls are TRBV6-5 and TRBJ1-5, with D possibly matching TRBD1 (5 bases). In germline, CDR1 is MNHEY, CDR2 SVGAGI. The CDR3 sequence is 13 residues long. V was clipped by 6 bases and J by 3 bases, with 9 bases between them. The CDR3 DNA reads TGTGCCAGCAGCCGGGACTACAATCAGCCCCAGCATTTT. Amino acid sequence: CASSRDYNQPQHF.

The gene calls are TRBV19 and TRBJ1-1; D possibly corresponds to TRBD1 (6 bases). CDR1 is LNHDA, CDR2 SQIVND, per germline (reference sequence). CDR3 length: 14 amino acids. Trimming removed 2 bases from V and 6 bases from J, with 13 bases in between. DNA for the CDR3: TGTGCCAGTAGTATAACAGGGCGGGGGGCTGAAGCTTTCTTT. This codes for CASSITGRGAEAFF. Filled out from reference TRBV19 and TRBJ1-1, the complete variable domain reads DGGITQSPKYLFRKEGQNVTLSCEQNLNHDAMYWYRQDPGQGLRLIYYSQIVNDFQKGDIAEGYSVSREKKESFPLTVTSAQKNPTAFYLCASSITGRGAEAFFGQGTRLTVV.

As to this clone: One junction end does not reproduce the germline sequence, and a read error may be involved. The J gene is TRBJ1-3, the V gene TRBV4-2, with D hard to call. The V gene's germline CDR1 is LGHNA and CDR2 YNFKEQ. This CDR3 comprises 15 residues. The CDR3: CASTQAGSSGNTIYF. The CDR3 nucleotides are TGTGCCAGCACCCAAGCGGGGAGCTCTGGAAACACCATATATTTT.

This rearrangement joins TRBV28 to TRBJ2-1; D possibly corresponds to TRBD2 (6 bases). Germline CDR1 reads MDHEN; CDR2 reads SYDVKM. Between the trimmed V and J ends, which lost 3 bases and 6 bases, there was a span of 18 bases. The CDR3 contains 16 residues. The CDR3 DNA sequence: TGTGCCAGCAGTTTGATATCCAGCGGGTGGATCAATGAGCAGTTCTTC. Translated: CASSLISSGWINEQFF.

CDR3 in DNA: TGCGCCAGCAGCTCGGAGGGGACTAGCGGGAGCTCCTACAATGAGCAGTTCTTC. Its translation is CASSSEGTSGSSYNEQFF. The chain combines TRBV5-1 with TRBJ2-1, with 14 bases fitting TRBD2. The trim removed 3 bases at V and 0 bases at J, leaving 5 bases unmatched. CDR3 length: 18 residues. Germline CDR1 and CDR2: SGHRS and YFSETQ.

The genes are TRBV6-5 and TRBJ2-1, with 9 bases that match TRBD1. The junction had 2 bases not matched to a gene; V was cut back by 6 bases and J by 2 bases. CDR1 is MNHEY, CDR2 SVGAGI, per germline. The CDR3 extends over 14 amino acids. The DNA for the CDR3 is TGTGCCAGCAGCACAGGGGGCCCCTACAATGAGCAGTTCTTC. Amino acid sequence: CASSTGGPYNEQFF.

J is TRBJ1-1 and V is TRBV11-2; D is uncertain. V was shortened by 5 bases and J by 7 bases, with 8 bases between the two germline ends. The CDR3 extends over 11 amino acids. CDR1 SGHAT and CDR2 FQNNGV come from the germline V gene. The DNA for the CDR3 is TGTGCCAGCAGCCCTCTCAGTGAAGCTTTCTTT. Residues: CASSPLSEAFF.

The chain couples TRBV29-1 to TRBJ2-7, with D possibly being TRBD2 (6 bases). The CDR3 extends over 15 amino acids. Trimming removed 5 bases at V and 7 bases at J, with 24 bases between. Germline loops: CDR1 SQVTM, CDR2 ANQGSEA. Here the CDR3 DNA reads TGCAGCGTTCTCTTACGGAGGGAGGAAAGGAAAGAGCAGTACTTC. Protein: CSVLLRREERKEQYF.

This chain links TRBV19 with TRBJ1-5; 8 nucleotides align to TRBD1. This CDR3 spans 14 amino acids. With V trimmed by 6 bases and J by 2 bases, 3 bases remained unmatched. CDR1 is LNHDA and CDR2 is SQIVND in the germline V gene (reference sequence). CDR3: CASRMTGGNQPQHF. CDR3 sequence (DNA): TGTGCCAGTAGGATGACAGGGGGCAATCAGCCCCAGCATTTT.

The chain couples TRBV19 to TRBJ2-1; TRBD1 agrees at 11 bases. CDR1 is LNHDA and CDR2 is SQIVND in the germline V gene (reference sequence). V lost 6 bases, J lost 4 bases, and 2 bases stayed unmatched. The CDR3 covers 14 residues. CDR3 DNA sequence: TGTGCCAGTAGCGGGACAGGGGGTTACAATGAGCAGTTCTTC. It is translated as CASSGTGGYNEQFF.

This clone appeared a few times. The genes are TRBV4-3 and TRBJ1-2; TRBD1 agrees at 9 bases. The CDR3 is made up of 16 amino acids. J was trimmed by 5 bases and V by 0 bases; bases with no gene match: 7. Per germline, CDR1 LGHNA and CDR2 YSLEER. The CDR3 loop reads CASSQDLEGQGYGYTF. CDR3 bases: TGCGCCAGCAGCCAAGATCTCGAGGGACAGGGATATGGCTACACCTTC.

The chain links TRBV15 to TRBJ2-1; D is perhaps TRBD2 (5 bases). Germline V gene sequence: CDR1 LNHNV, CDR2 YYDKDF (reference sequence). Trimming pared 4 bases from V and 0 bases from J, leaving 16 bases between. The CDR3 has 17 residues. CDR3 DNA sequence: TGTGCCACCAGCACTCCAAAGCGGTTGAGCTCCTACAATGAGCAGTTCTTC. Protein product: CATSTPKRLSSYNEQFF.

V is TRBV7-9 and J is TRBJ1-4; TRBD1 might be the D (5 bases). CDR3 length: 15 residues. V was clipped by 4 bases and J by 7 bases, with 16 bases between them. Germline loops: CDR1 SEHNR, CDR2 FQNEAQ (reference sequence). The CDR3 reads CASSSGIGEFEKLFF. The DNA for the CDR3 is TGTGCCAGCAGCTCAGGGATTGGAGAGTTTGAAAAACTGTTTTTT.

The chain employs TRBV28 and TRBJ1-2; no reliable D call. The CDR3 runs 12 residues. V was clipped by 1 base and J by 7 bases, with 7 bases between them. Germline CDR1 is MDHEN and CDR2 is SYDVKM. The CDR3 bases are TGTGCCAGCAGTTTATATCGGGGTGGCTACACCTTC. This gives the protein CASSLYRGGYTF.

The gene calls are TRBV7-9 and TRBJ2-5; TRBD2 aligns across 10 bases. Germline-derived CDR1 and CDR2 are SEHNR and FQNEAQ (reference sequence). V was clipped by 7 bases and J by 4 bases; unmatched bases: 3. The CDR3 covers 13 residues. CDR3 residues: CASILAGAETQYF. As DNA, the CDR3 is TGTGCCAGCATCCTAGCGGGAGCAGAGACCCAGTACTTC.

This chain connects TRBV28 to TRBJ2-7; weak D call: TRBD2 (5 bases). Germline V lookup: CDR1 MDHEN, CDR2 SYDVKM. The V gene lost 7 bases and the J gene lost 3 bases, with 13 bases spanning the gap. This CDR3 has 13 residues. The chain's CDR3 is CASKLSGSYEQYF. The CDR3 bases are TGTGCCAGCAAGCTCTCGGGGAGCTACGAGCAGTACTTC. The variable domain in full, completed from reference TRBV28 and TRBJ2-7, reads DVKVTQSSRYLVKRTGEKVFLECVQDMDHENMFWYRQDPGLGLRLIYFSYDVKMKEKGDIPEGYSVSREKKERFSLILESASTNQTSMYLCASKLSGSYEQYFGPGTRLTVT.